Listed below are T cell receptor beta chains from one sample, sequenced in a study of blood T cell repertoires in COVID-19. TCRdb's table, derived via immunoSEQ multiplex PCR, lists solely in-frame clones and lacks some. The top ten hold roughly 10% of the sample, which has 8,500 to 10,000 clones, 84% seen once. The sample was peripheral blood. The receptor set was obtained from a human donor in a cohort sampled during active COVID-19. The CDR3 runs from the conserved cysteine through the conserved F or W. D genes are given only for firm matches. Clone size is stated in some rows and not others, as once, few, many or a class when expanded.

J,size,D,V,DNA,CDR3
TRBJ2-5,NA,TRBD1,TRBV2,TGTGCCAGCAGTGCGGGACAGCCTTCGCAGACCCAGTACTTC,CASSAGQPSQTQYF
TRBJ1-5,NA,TRBD1,TRBV19,TGTGCCAGTGACCCCTGGGCAGGGGGATCTGGCAATCAGCCCCAGCATTTT,CASDPWAGGSGNQPQHF
TRBJ2-7,NA,TRBD1,TRBV12-3/TRBV12-4,TGTGCCAGCAGTTTAGGACAGGGCCACGAGCAGTACTTC,CASSLGQGHEQYF
TRBJ2-3,NA,TRBD1,TRBV4-1,TGCGCCAGCAGCCACGCACCACAGGGGGCGCGTACAGATACGCAGTATTTT,CASSHAPQGARTDTQYF
TRBJ2-4,NA,NA,TRBV12-3/TRBV12-4,TGTGCCAGCAGCCCTTTTCCCAAAAACATTCAGTACTTC,CASSPFPKNIQYF
TRBJ2-7,NA,TRBD1,TRBV5-1,TGCGCCAGCAGCCCGGGGCGGGGACAGGGTATCAACGAGCAGTACTTC,CASSPGRGQGINEQYF
TRBJ1-1,NA,TRBD1,TRBV24-1,TGTGCCACCAGTGCCAGGGGGACTAACACTGAAGCTTTCTTT,CATSARGTNTEAFF
TRBJ2-5,few,TRBD1,TRBV5-1,TGCGCCAGCTCATGGGGACAGGGAAACCAAGAGACCCAGTACTTC,CASSWGQGNQETQYF
TRBJ1-2,once,TRBD1,TRBV2,TGTGCCAGCAGTGTTGCCAGGGGGAATGGCTACACCTTC,CASSVARGNGYTF
TRBJ1-5,once,TRBD1,TRBV29-1,TGCAGCGTTGTCCCAGGTGGGACAGGGGACCAGCCCCAGCATTTT,CSVVPGGTGDQPQHF
TRBJ1-2,NA,NA,TRBV18,TGTGCCAGCTCACCCCTACAGGGAAGAACTTTAAGCTACACCTTC,CASSPLQGRTLSYTF
TRBJ1-5,NA,TRBD1,TRBV5-5,TGTGCCAGCAGCTCCGGACAGGGGGCCGAGCCCCAGCATTTT,CASSSGQGAEPQHF
TRBJ2-1,NA,TRBD2,TRBV6-6,TGTGCCAGCAGGACTAGCGGGGTAACGTACAATGAGCAGTTCTTC,CASRTSGVTYNEQFF
TRBJ2-5,NA,NA,TRBV6-2/TRBV6-3,TGTGCCAGCAGTATGATAGGGAGAGAGACCCAGTACTTC,CASSMIGRETQYF
TRBJ2-2,NA,TRBD2,TRBV10-2,TGCGCCAGCAGTGGCGGAGGGCTAGCGGGGGCCGGGGAGCTGTTTTTT,CASSGGGLAGAGELFF
TRBJ2-3,once,TRBD2,TRBV18,TGTGCCAGCTCACCATCTTTTCAAGCGGGGGAGCGAACAGATACGCAGTATTTT,CASSPSFQAGERTDTQYF
TRBJ2-2,NA,TRBD1,TRBV3-1/TRBV3-2,TGTGCCAGCAGAGGGACAGGGGGCACCGGGGAGCTGTTTTTT,CASRGTGGTGELFF
TRBJ2-1,NA,TRBD2,TRBV10-1,TGCGCCAGCAGTGCCCCGGGGGGGGGTTACAATGAGCAGTTCTTC,CASSAPGGGYNEQFF
TRBJ2-1,once,TRBD1,TRBV7-2,TGTGCCAGCAGCTGGGGACAGGGTTCCCACAATGAGCAGTTCTTC,CASSWGQGSHNEQFF
TRBJ2-1,NA,NA,TRBV7-2,TGTGCCAGCAGCTTAGAAGTCTCGGCGGGAAATGAGCAGTTCTTC,CASSLEVSAGNEQFF
TRBJ1-3,NA,TRBD1,TRBV10-3,TGTGCCACCCGGGACAGGGACTCTGGAAACACCATATATTTT,CATRDRDSGNTIYF
TRBJ2-7,medium-sized,NA,TRBV21-1,TGTGCCAGCAGCAACGGGAAGGGCCCCGACTCGGACTACGAGCAGTACTTC,CASSNGKGPDSDYEQYF
TRBJ1-6,once,NA,TRBV2,TGTGCCACCATACCCGGGACAAGTAATTCACCCCTCCACTTT,CATIPGTSNSPLHF
TRBJ1-1,few,NA,TRBV6-6,TGTGCCAGCAGTTACATGGAGATGAACACTGAAGCTTTCTTT,CASSYMEMNTEAFF
TRBJ1-3,NA,NA,TRBV5-4,TGTGCCAGCAGCGGGCGAGAAAAGGGAAACACCATATATTTT,CASSGREKGNTIYF
TRBJ1-5,NA,NA,TRBV19,TGTGCCAGTAGTATAGACTCGGGACAGCCCCAGCATTTT,CASSIDSGQPQHF
TRBJ2-2,NA,NA,TRBV15,TGTGCCACCAGCAGAGAATGGCAGGGGGAGCTGTTTTTT,CATSREWQGELFF
TRBJ2-1,NA,TRBD1,TRBV4-1,TGCGCCAGCAGCCAAGATACAGGGGGACCCTACAATGAGCAGTTCTTC,CASSQDTGGPYNEQFF
TRBJ2-7,NA,NA,TRBV21-1,TGTGCCAGCACCCTCTCGGGGGTTACGAGCTCCTACGAGCAGTACTTC,CASTLSGVTSSYEQYF
TRBJ2-3,NA,TRBD1,TRBV9,TGTGCCAGCAGCGTAGGAGGGACAGGGATTGCAGATACGCAGTATTTT,CASSVGGTGIADTQYF
TRBJ2-5,NA,TRBD2,TRBV2,TGTGCCAGCAGTTCCGCACTAGCGGGGGGGAAAGAGACCCAGTACTTC,CASSSALAGGKETQYF
TRBJ2-1,NA,NA,TRBV4-1,TGCGCCAGCAGCCAAGGGGAGCCCTCCTACAATGAGCAGTTCTTC,CASSQGEPSYNEQFF
TRBJ2-1,NA,TRBD2,TRBV11-2,TGTGCCAGCAGCTTCGTTAGCGGGGGGTACAATGAGCAGTTCTTC,CASSFVSGGYNEQFF
TRBJ1-6,NA,NA,TRBV28,TGTGCCAGCAGGGGGACACCGAGCTCCTATAATTCACCCCTCCACTTT,CASRGTPSSYNSPLHF
TRBJ2-5,NA,TRBD1,TRBV9,TGTGCCAGCAGCGTAGGACAGGGATGGCAAGAGACCCAGTACTTC,CASSVGQGWQETQYF
TRBJ2-3,NA,NA,TRBV4-3,TGCGCCAGCAGCCAAGATAGACAGGGAGGCGCAGATACGCAGTATTTT,CASSQDRQGGADTQYF
TRBJ2-7,NA,TRBD1,TRBV7-9,TGTGCCAGCAGCTCTGGACACCTCGGGACAGGGAACGAGCAGTACTTC,CASSSGHLGTGNEQYF
TRBJ1-1,NA,NA,TRBV9,TGTGCCAGCAGCACTACACCGAACACTGAAGCTTTCTTT,CASSTTPNTEAFF
TRBJ1-1,NA,NA,TRBV28,TGTGCCAGCAGTTTGTCGATGCAAGCTCCCACTGAAGCTTTCTTT,CASSLSMQAPTEAFF
TRBJ1-5,NA,TRBD1,TRBV7-9,TGTGCCAGCAGCTGGGGACAGGGAGAGGGGCAGCCCCAGCATTTT,CASSWGQGEGQPQHF
TRBJ2-1,NA,TRBD2,TRBV11-3,TGTGCCAGCAGCCTAGCGGGGGGGCCACCTTACAATGAGCAGTTCTTC,CASSLAGGPPYNEQFF
TRBJ2-7,NA,NA,TRBV5-1,TGCGCCAGCAGCTTGGCAGGGACAAATCCCTACGAGCAGTACTTC,CASSLAGTNPYEQYF
TRBJ2-3,NA,NA,TRBV28,TGTGCCAGCAGTCCCGGACTGAGCGCAGATACGCAGTATTTT,CASSPGLSADTQYF
TRBJ2-7,NA,NA,TRBV6-5,TGTGCCAGCAGTTACAGGGGCGAGCAGTACTTC,CASSYRGEQYF
TRBJ2-2,few,NA,TRBV28,TGTGCCAGCAGTTTATCCTTTCGCCCGGGTACCGGGGAGCTGTTTTTT,CASSLSFRPGTGELFF
TRBJ2-3,NA,NA,TRBV18,TGTGCCAGCTCCCGTACCGGAGATACGCAGTATTTT,CASSRTGDTQYF
TRBJ1-2,NA,NA,TRBV14,TGTGCCAGCAGCCAAGAGGGGCCGGGGGGCCGGAGGTCTGGCTACACCTTC,CASSQEGPGGRRSGYTF
TRBJ2-2,NA,NA,TRBV7-7,TGTGCTAGCAGCTCGGTTAGCGGGGAGCTGTTTTTT,CASSSVSGELFF
TRBJ2-1,NA,NA,TRBV7-2,TGTGCCAGCAGCTTGCAGGGGAGCTCCTACAATGAGCAGTTCTTC,CASSLQGSSYNEQFF
TRBJ2-7,NA,TRBD1,TRBV27,TGTGCCAGCAGTCCGGGACAGTCCTACGAGCAGTACTTC,CASSPGQSYEQYF
TRBJ1-2,NA,NA,TRBV7-9,TGTGCCAGCAGCTTCTCCGCCGGACAAAAGAAGAATGGCTACACCTTC,CASSFSAGQKKNGYTF
TRBJ2-7,NA,TRBD2,TRBV7-7,TGTGCTAGCAGCTTGGGTAGCGGGGCTTCCTACGAGCAGTACTTC,CASSLGSGASYEQYF
TRBJ1-2,NA,NA,TRBV6-6,TGTGCCAGCACCCTCCCACGGGTCTATGGCTACACCTTC,CASTLPRVYGYTF
TRBJ1-4,NA,NA,TRBV4-3,TGCGCCAGCAGCCAACAAACTAATGAAAAACTGTTTTTT,CASSQQTNEKLFF
TRBJ2-2,NA,NA,TRBV5-5,TGTGCCAGCAGCTTGGGCTACGGGGTGAACACCGGGGAGCTGTTTTTT,CASSLGYGVNTGELFF